This T cell receptor beta chain was captured in a study of cytomegalovirus exposure and HLA in healthy donors. Study findings and constraints: Researchers counted 150 to 200 TCR beta chains as cytomegalovirus-associated.

Germline V CDR1 and CDR2: MRHNA, SNTAGT. The CDR3 sequence is 14 residues long. Trimming left V 8 bases short and J 0 bases short, with 10 bases between. PCR employed 60 Vbeta and 13 Jbeta primers. The protocol was immunoSEQ multiplex PCR, while the TCRdb copy is restricted to in-frame clones and leaves out a portion. The table has 100,000 to 150,000 clones, around 80% seen once. Details on this clone: What it binds is not known.

The gene calls are TRBV6-4 and TRBJ2-2; perhaps TRBD2 as D (6 bases). Material: PBMCs. The receptor was isolated from a man aged 25-45 years in good health and CMV-seropositive. The CDR3 bases are TGTGCCAGCTCGGCGGGACCGAACACCGGGGAGCTGTTTTTT. It translates to CASSAGPNTGELFF.